A single sample is the source of the 30 T cell receptor beta chains below, sequenced in a study of T cell responses to AZD1222 COVID-19 vaccine. Produced via immunoSEQ multiplex PCR; TCRdb's table is partial and in-frame only. The top ten hold about 1.4% of the sample, which has 120,000 or so clones, 80% to 90% seen once. Material: peripheral blood, obtained on day 0 of AZD1222 vaccination. Receptors were obtained from an adult in good health.

This clone has only a few counts. This sequence joins TRBV6-4 and TRBJ1-5; 10 positions agree with TRBD1. This CDR3 is 15 amino acids long. Per germline, CDR1 MRHNA and CDR2 SNTAGT. The trim removed 5 bases at V and 10 bases at J, leaving 11 bases unmatched. The CDR3: CASSPTGGEEGPQHF. In DNA, the CDR3 is TGTGCCAGCAGTCCGACAGGGGGCGAAGAGGGACCCCAGCATTTT.

This clone came up a few times. As DNA, the CDR3 is TGTGCCAGCAGCTTAGCTGTACTAGCGGGAATATCGGGTGAGCAGTTCTTC. The encoded protein is CASSLAVLAGISGEQFF. The rearrangement joins TRBV7-9 to TRBJ2-1; 10 nucleotides match TRBD2. The CDR3 contains 17 residues. With 0 bases clipped from V and 9 bases from J, the junction kept 11 bases outside the gene matches. CDR1 is SEHNR, CDR2 FQNEAQ, per germline (reference sequence).

The chain couples TRBV2 to TRBJ2-7; 8 nucleotides line up with TRBD1. CDR3 length equals 17 residues. Germline V gives CDR1 SNHLY, CDR2 FYNNEI. The ends lost 8 bases at V and 3 bases at J; junction bases unmatched: 18. The CDR3 protein is CASYGQGVVNVFYEQYF. CDR3 DNA: TGTGCCAGCTACGGACAGGGCGTAGTAAACGTCTTCTACGAGCAGTACTTC.

The chain joins TRBV5-6 to TRBJ2-3, with unresolved D. The CDR3 has 16 amino acids. Trimming removed 1 base from V and 0 bases from J, with 12 bases in between. Per germline, CDR1 SGHDT and CDR2 YYEEEE. The CDR3 reads CASSLLWSHSTDTQYF. The DNA of the CDR3 is TGTGCCAGCAGCTTGTTATGGTCACATAGCACAGATACGCAGTATTTT. Combining the CDR3 with reference TRBV5-6 and TRBJ2-3 gives the whole variable domain DAGVTQSPTHLIKTRGQQVTLRCSPKSGHDTVSWYQQALGQGPQFIFQYYEEEERQRGNFPDRFSGHQFPNYSSELNVNALLLGDSALYLCASSLLWSHSTDTQYFGPGTRLTVL.

The V gene is TRBV9, the J gene TRBJ1-1; D is uncertain. Germline CDR1 SGDLS, CDR2 YYNGEE. The CDR3 contains 14 residues. The V and J ends lost 6 bases and 0 bases respectively, with 12 bases between them. The CDR3 reads CASTPGVLNTEAFF. The CDR3 DNA is TGTGCCAGCACCCCCGGGGTGCTGAACACTGAAGCTTTCTTT.

The chain carries TRBV5-6 and TRBJ2-3; TRBD2 matches at 7 bases. J lost 4 bases, V lost 3 bases, and 14 bases had no gene match. Germline CDR1 is SGHDT and CDR2 is YYEEEE. There are 17 residues in the CDR3. The CDR3 bases are TGTGCCAGCAGCTGGGTCATACTAGCGCGCGGGTCAGATACGCAGTATTTT. Protein: CASSWVILARGSDTQYF.

This rearrangement joins TRBV6-1 to TRBJ1-5; no definite D call. Germline CDR1 reads MNHNS; CDR2 reads SASEGT. V was clipped by 0 bases and J by 11 bases, with 5 bases between them. The CDR3 contains 11 residues. CDR3 in DNA: TGTGCCAGCAGTGAAGCGAGAGCCCAGCATTTT. Its protein is CASSEARAQHF.

In its sample, this clone was seen once. V gene TRBV1 combines with J gene TRBJ2-7. TRBV1 has pseudogene status. This CDR3 region has 18 residues. As DNA, the CDR3 is TGCACCAGCAGCCAAGGGCTCCCCGGGGACGAAGAGTACCACGAGCAGTACTTC. It yields the protein CTSSQGLPGDEEYHEQYF.

This chain connects TRBV7-2 to TRBJ1-2; TRBD1 is a possible D gene (6 bases). The V end was cut by 5 bases, the J end by 0 bases, with 13 bases between. The germline gives CDR1 SGHTA, CDR2 FQGNSA. The CDR3 consists of 15 residues. The DNA of the CDR3 is TGTGCCAGCAGCCCAGGGGCAGAAGCTAACTATGGCTACACCTTC. This encodes CASSPGAEANYGYTF.

This sequence joins TRBV28 and TRBJ1-2; 9 nucleotides align to TRBD1. This CDR3 is 12 amino acids long. With V trimmed by 10 bases and J by 8 bases, 8 bases remained unmatched. Germline V gene lookup returns CDR1 MDHEN and CDR2 SYDVKM. The CDR3 loop reads CANSGTGTGYTF. CDR3 in DNA: TGTGCCAACTCCGGGACAGGGACCGGCTACACCTTC.

The chain carries TRBV29-1 and TRBJ2-2; no firm D call. The V and J ends lost 7 bases and 4 bases respectively, with 10 bases between them. The CDR3 extends over 12 amino acids. The germline V gene encodes CDR1 SQVTM and CDR2 ANQGSEA. The CDR3 sequence: CSASTSTGELFF. CDR3 DNA sequence: TGCAGCGCCTCTACCTCCACCGGGGAGCTGTTTTTT.

The CDR3 coding sequence is TGTGCTAGTGCCTCAGGACAGGCTAACACCGGGGAGCTGTTTTTT. This translates into CASASGQANTGELFF. The V and J genes are TRBV12-5 and TRBJ2-2; 7 positions match TRBD1. Trimming removed 7 bases from V and 2 bases from J; junction bases left unmatched: 7. Germline-derived CDR1 and CDR2 are LGHNT and FRNRAP. The CDR3 spans 15 residues.

In its sample, this clone was seen a few times. As DNA, the CDR3 is TGTGCCAGCAGTCTAACCGGGACAGTGGCTTTCTTT. Amino acids: CASSLTGTVAFF. The rearrangement links TRBV6-5 to TRBJ1-1, with 7 bases matching TRBD1. This CDR3 comprises 12 residues. Germline CDR1 MNHEY, CDR2 SVGAGI. V dropped 5 bases and J dropped 11; count of bases not matched to a gene: 8.

The V and J genes are TRBV23-1 and TRBJ1-2; D perhaps matches TRBD1 (6 bases). TRBV23-1 is an ORF, with its function uncertain. Trimming removed 0 bases from V and 2 bases from J, with 13 bases in between. The CDR3 is made up of 16 amino acids. The CDR3 is CASSQSWGGQNYGYTF. The CDR3 nucleotides read TGCGCCAGCAGTCAATCCTGGGGGGGACAAAACTATGGCTACACCTTC.

This clone came up once. The sample carries other DNA sequences with the same CDR3. The chain couples TRBV5-6 to TRBJ1-2, with 11 bases that match TRBD1. CDR1 and CDR2 (germline): SGHDT, YYEEEE. The CDR3 has 14 amino acids. Trimming at V came to 5 bases and at J to 5 bases, leaving 5 bases not matched to a gene. CDR3 loop: CASSSGTGGYGYTF. In nucleotides, the CDR3 is TGTGCCAGCAGTTCTGGGACAGGGGGTTATGGCTACACCTTC.

This chain connects TRBV29-1 to TRBJ1-1, with 7 bases identical to TRBD1. There are 14 residues in the CDR3. Per the germline V gene, CDR1 is SQVTM and CDR2 is ANQGSEA. The V segment lost 3 bases and the J segment 5 bases; nucleotides outside the gene matches: 9. CDR3 bases: TGCAGCGTTGATGGTACAGGGGTGGGGACTGAAGCTTTCTTT. Translating it yields CSVDGTGVGTEAFF. Filled out from reference TRBV29-1 and TRBJ1-1, the complete variable domain reads SAVISQKPSRDICQRGTSLTIQCQVDSQVTMMFWYRQQPGQSLTLIATANQGSEATYESGFVIDKFPISRPNLTFSTLTVSNMSPEDSSIYLCSVDGTGVGTEAFFGQGTRLTVV.

The chain carries TRBV9 and TRBJ2-2, with a weak D call TRBD2 (5 bases). Per germline, CDR1 SGDLS and CDR2 YYNGEE. Deletions cut 6 bases from V and 7 bases from J, with 19 bases between. The CDR3 is 15 residues long. The CDR3 sequence is CASKSDTGFDGELFF. CDR3 bases: TGTGCCAGCAAGAGCGACACGGGATTCGACGGGGAGCTGTTTTTT. The full variable domain, its missing parts supplied by reference TRBV9 and TRBJ2-2, is DSGVTQTPKHLITATGQRVTLRCSPRSGDLSVYWYQQSLDQGLQFLIQYYNGEERAKGNILERFSAQQFPDLHSELNLSSLELGDSALYFCASKSDTGFDGELFFGEGSRLTVL.

The rearrangement links TRBV4-2 to TRBJ2-7; 9 bases map to TRBD2. The germline V gene has CDR1 LGHNA and CDR2 YNFKEQ. V was pared by 2 bases and J by 1 base, with 3 bases of the junction left unmatched. This CDR3 spans 15 amino acids. CDR3 sequence reads: CASSQLAGESYEQYF. Written as DNA, the CDR3 is TGTGCCAGCAGCCAATTAGCGGGAGAGTCCTACGAGCAGTACTTC.

CDR3 in amino acids: CASSGDTYNSPLHF. Here the CDR3 DNA reads TGTGCCAGCAGCGGAGACACCTATAATTCACCCCTCCACTTT. V and J are TRBV9 and TRBJ1-6; D is unresolved. This CDR3 is 14 amino acids long. CDR1 and CDR2 from the germline V gene are SGDLS and YYNGEE. The V end was cut by 3 bases, the J end by 2 bases, with 6 bases between.

V is TRBV3-1 (or the pseudogene TRBV3-2) and J is TRBJ2-7, with 14 bases fitting TRBD2. This CDR3 spans 15 amino acids. Germline V CDR1 and CDR2: LGHDT, YNNKEL (reference sequence). The junction had 3 bases not matched to a gene; V was cut back by 4 bases and J by 4 bases. The DNA of the CDR3 is TGTGCCAGCAGCCGGGGGACTAGCGGGAGTTACGAGCAGTACTTC. As protein: CASSRGTSGSYEQYF.

This sequence joins TRBV5-5 and TRBJ1-5; TRBD1 is a possible D gene (5 bases). The CDR3 has 14 amino acids. V lost 1 base and J 9 bases, leaving 14 bases between the germline ends. Per germline, CDR1 SGHKS and CDR2 YYEKEE (reference sequence). CDR3 sequence reads: CASSLNVGGGPQHF. In DNA form, the CDR3 reads TGTGCCAGCAGCTTGAATGTCGGGGGAGGGCCCCAGCATTTT.

This clone was seen only a few times. The chain employs TRBV18 and TRBJ2-2, with a possible D match to TRBD1 (6 bases). V was cut by 3 bases and J by 6 bases, with 14 bases left in between. CDR3 length: 15 amino acids. CDR1 and CDR2 (germline): KGHSH, LQKENI. This CDR3 is CASSPNSGDAGELFF. DNA for the CDR3: TGTGCCAGCTCACCGAACTCAGGGGACGCCGGGGAGCTGTTTTTT.

This chain uses TRBV6-5 with TRBJ1-3; D is unresolved. Trimming pared 6 bases from V and 0 bases from J, leaving 9 bases between. Per the germline V gene, CDR1 is MNHEY and CDR2 is SVGAGI. CDR3 length: 14 amino acids. The CDR3 protein is CASSDTYSGNTIYF. The CDR3 bases are TGTGCCAGCAGCGACACCTACTCTGGAAACACCATATATTTT.

V usage is TRBV5-4 and J usage is TRBJ1-6; no clear D. This CDR3 has 14 residues. CDR1 is SGHNT and CDR2 is YYREEE in the germline V gene (reference sequence). V gave up 4 bases and J gave up 8 bases, with 13 bases separating them. Here the CDR3 reads CASSPAKGHSPLHF. The CDR3 DNA follows: TGTGCCAGCAGCCCAGCAAAAGGGCATTCACCCCTCCACTTT.

This clone has only one observation. The V call is TRBV7-9, the J call TRBJ1-1; D unresolved. V dropped 5 bases and J dropped 3 bases, with 10 bases sitting between them. The germline V gene has CDR1 SEHNR and CDR2 FQNEAQ (reference sequence). The CDR3 has 13 residues. DNA for the CDR3: TGTGCCAGCAGCCCGCGGGCGGACACTGAAGCTTTCTTT. It is translated as CASSPRADTEAFF. Combining the CDR3 with reference TRBV7-9 and TRBJ1-1 gives the whole variable domain DTGVSQNPRHKITKRGQNVTFRCDPISEHNRLYWYRQTLGQGPEFLTYFQNEAQLEKSRLLSDRFSAERPKGSFSTLEIQRTEQGDSAMYLCASSPRADTEAFFGQGTRLTVV.

The genes are TRBV6-2 or TRBV6-3 and TRBJ2-7; 9 positions match TRBD2. Trimming at V came to 0 bases and at J to 9 bases, leaving 15 bases not matched to a gene. The CDR3 runs to 17 residues. The V gene's germline CDR1 is MNHEY and CDR2 SVGEGT. CDR3 region: CASSYSAVSSGTTVQYF. Written as DNA, the CDR3 is TGTGCCAGCAGTTACTCGGCCGTCTCTAGCGGGACGACTGTGCAGTACTTC.

In its sample, this clone was seen once. The chain carries TRBV19 and TRBJ2-7; the match to TRBD1 covers 8 bases. The CDR3 is made up of 14 amino acids. Trimming took 5 bases from V and 1 from J; bases not matched to a gene: 4. The germline CDR1 and CDR2 sequences are LNHDA and SQIVND (reference sequence). The CDR3 spells CASSFRDRSYEQYF. The CDR3 DNA follows: TGTGCCAGTAGTTTCCGGGACAGGTCCTACGAGCAGTACTTC.

This chain joins TRBV19 and TRBJ1-1, with TRBD1 as a possible D gene (6 bases). CDR1 is LNHDA and CDR2 is SQIVND in the germline V gene (reference sequence). CDR3 size: 14 residues. V was cut by 5 bases and J by 1 base, with 11 bases left in between. The CDR3 nucleotides read TGTGCCAGTAGTCCGGGACAATCGAACACTGAAGCTTTCTTT. The encoded protein is CASSPGQSNTEAFF.

The rearrangement uses TRBV4-1 and TRBJ2-7; weak D call: TRBD1 (6 bases). The CDR3 runs 12 residues. Deletions cut 4 bases from V and 6 bases from J, with 10 bases between. Germline CDR1 MGHRA, CDR2 YSYEKL. CDR3 loop: CASSRTGSEQYF. CDR3 bases: TGCGCCAGCAGCCGAACAGGGTCCGAGCAGTACTTC.

The gene calls are TRBV10-1 and TRBJ1-1; D remains unclear. CDR3 size: 12 residues. From germline, CDR1 is WNHNN and CDR2 SYGVQD (reference sequence). Trimming left V 3 bases short and J 0 bases short, with 2 bases between. The CDR3 loop is CASSDLNTEAFF. CDR3 DNA: TGCGCCAGCAGTGACCTGAACACTGAAGCTTTCTTT.